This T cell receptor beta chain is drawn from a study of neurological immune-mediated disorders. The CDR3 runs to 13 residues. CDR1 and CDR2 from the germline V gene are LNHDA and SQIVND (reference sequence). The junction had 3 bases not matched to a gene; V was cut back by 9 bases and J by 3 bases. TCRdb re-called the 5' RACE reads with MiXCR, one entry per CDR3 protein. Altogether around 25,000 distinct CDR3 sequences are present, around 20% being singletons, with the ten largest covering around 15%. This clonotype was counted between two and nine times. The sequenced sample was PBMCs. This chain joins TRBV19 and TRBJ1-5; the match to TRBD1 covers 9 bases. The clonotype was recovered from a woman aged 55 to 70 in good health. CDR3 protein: CARGTGFNQPQHF. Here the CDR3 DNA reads TGTGCCAGAGGGACAGGGTTCAATCAGCCCCAGCATTTT.